These 8 T cell receptor beta chains came from one sample sequenced in a study of tumor-infiltrating lymphocytes in primary liver carcinoma. Starting from around 510 ng of total RNA, TCR beta cDNA was produced with a primer in the constant region. Libraries for TCR beta were built through three nested multiplex PCR rounds, which together made up a slightly modified ARM-PCR procedure. Use of TRBV1-TRBV30 forward primers with a C-beta reverse primer characterized the first two PCR rounds, which lasted about 11 cycles each. TCRdb redid the calling of the multiplex PCR reads with MiXCR, one entry per CDR3 protein. Found here are around 80,000 distinct CDR3 sequences, roughly two thirds of them singletons; the top ten hold roughly 28%. Scientists recovered RNA and DNA together from roughly 21-30 mg of unsorted bulk tissue. The sequenced sample was tumor-adjacent normal liver tissue. Receptor source: a middle-aged man with primary liver carcinoma and hepatitis B virus infection.

About this clonotype itself: At one end the junction does not follow the germline gene, possibly because of a read error. The chain links TRBV29-1 to TRBJ2-5; D is unresolved. The CDR3 spans 12 residues. Germline V gene sequence: CDR1 SQVTM, CDR2 ANQGSEA. The CDR3 DNA reads as TGCAGCGCCGCGACTTTGCCAGAGACCCAGTGCTTC. As protein: CSAATLPETQCF.

This clonotype came up once. V is TRBV6-5 and J is TRBJ2-5, with TRBD2 matching 7 bases. V lost 10 bases to trimming and J lost 2 bases; unmatched junction nucleotides: 19. Germline CDR1 is MNHEY and CDR2 is SVGAGI. The CDR3 extends over 17 amino acids. The CDR3 loop is CATLGLVGGTLQETQYF. CDR3 in DNA: TGTGCCACCCTCGGACTAGTGGGAGGCACCCTACAAGAGACCCAGTACTTC.

Comment on this clonotype: One end of the junction is discordant with germline, which a read error may explain. The chain links TRBV4-1 to TRBJ2-1; 10 bases map to TRBD1. CDR3 length: 16 residues. CDR1 and CDR2 (germline): MGHRA, YSYEKL. The CDR3 DNA sequence: TGCGCCAGCAGCCATGAAGGGACAGGGGTCTACAATGAGCTGTTCTTC. Translated: CASSHEGTGVYNELFF.

Points on this clonotype: One end of the junction fails to match germline, which may point to a read error. CDR3 amino acids: CSLPGLGDNKQFF. The CDR3 coding sequence is TGTAGTCTACCGGGACTAGGAGACAATAAGCAGTTCTTC. This chain links TRBV29-1 with TRBJ2-1; 8 bases line up with TRBD2. The CDR3 covers 13 residues. Germline CDR1 SQVTM, CDR2 ANQGSEA.

This clonotype has ten or more counts. CDR3 region: CASRRTRRSHAYEQYF. CDR3 bases: TGTGCCAGCAGGAGGACTAGGCGGTCTCACGCCTACGAGCAGTACTTC. The chain links TRBV28 to TRBJ2-7; 7 nucleotides align to TRBD2. CDR1 is MDHEN and CDR2 is SYDVKM in the germline V gene. The CDR3 totals 16 residues. Trimming removed 6 bases from V and 2 bases from J; junction bases left unmatched: 13.

As for this clonotype: Lacking the conserved final phenylalanine or tryptophan, this CDR3 likely reflects a read error. The genes are TRBV29-1 and TRBJ2-1; D may be TRBD1 (7 bases). The germline CDR1 and CDR2 sequences are SQVTM and ANQGSEA. There are 12 residues in the CDR3. CDR3 nucleotides: TGCAGTGCCCGCCCAGGGGGGATTGAGCAGTTCCTC. This sequence encodes CSARPGGIEQFL.

About this clonotype itself: The junction departs from the called germline gene at one end, perhaps through a read error. The rearrangement uses TRBV6-1 and TRBJ2-6, with D perhaps given as TRBD1 or TRBD2 (5 bases each). The CDR3 is 15 residues long. The germline V gene has CDR1 MNHNS and CDR2 SASEGT. The CDR3 sequence is CVSSGTADGTNVLTF. The CDR3, as DNA: TGTGTCAGCAGTGGGACGGCCGATGGGACCAACGTCCTGACATTC.

As concerns this clonotype: One end of the junction varies from germline; a read error may be responsible. The rearrangement joins TRBV6-5 to TRBJ2-5, with 7 bases lining up with TRBD2. The CDR3 is 14 residues long. CDR1 MNHEY and CDR2 SVGAGI come from the germline V gene. The CDR3 nucleotides are TGTGCCAGCGGTTACGGAGCGGGACCTGAGACACAGTACTTC. Protein product: CASGYGAGPETQYF.